Following are 14 T cell receptor beta chains from one sample sequenced in a study of blood T cell repertoires in COVID-19. Repertoires were generated with immunoSEQ multiplex PCR, while TCRdb's copy carries only in-frame clones and drops some. The sample has about 360,000 clones; around four fifths are singletons. Sample: peripheral blood. Receptors were obtained from a man aged 25 to 45 with active or convalescent COVID-19.

This clone was observed a single time. V usage is TRBV29-1 and J usage is TRBJ2-6; D remains ambiguous. Germline CDR1 and CDR2: SQVTM and ANQGSEA. There are 16 residues in the CDR3. Trimming left V 7 bases short and J 4 bases short, with 20 bases between. Here the CDR3 reads CSGYLTEAKGANVLTF. The CDR3 bases are TGCAGCGGATATCTCACTGAGGCAAAAGGGGCCAACGTCCTGACTTTC.

This rearrangement joins TRBV7-9 to TRBJ1-1; a possible D gene is TRBD1 (5 bases). Trimming took off 0 bases at V and 3 bases at J, with 14 bases between the two ends. The CDR3 has 16 amino acids. Germline assignment: CDR1 SEHNR and CDR2 FQNEAQ (reference sequence). The CDR3 bases are TGTGCCAGCAGCTTAGCGGATTATTCGGGGGACACTGAAGCTTTCTTT. Its protein product is CASSLADYSGDTEAFF.

The CDR3 bases are TGTGCCAGCAGCTTAGCCTCCAGGGGGTCCTACGAGCAGTACTTC. Translation gives CASSLASRGSYEQYF. The chain couples TRBV11-2 to TRBJ2-7; TRBD1 agrees at 7 bases. The CDR3 length is 15 residues. Germline V CDR1 and CDR2: SGHAT, FQNNGV. Losses at the gene ends were 1 base for V and 1 base for J; bases not matched to a gene: 4.

The V call is TRBV6-1, the J call TRBJ2-1; 12 nucleotides match TRBD1. The CDR3 length is 18 residues. Germline values: CDR1 MNHNS, CDR2 SASEGT. V was pared by 0 bases and J by 7 bases, with 10 bases of the junction left unmatched. The CDR3 region has the DNA TGTGCCAGCAGTGAAGCGGGCCGGGGACAGGGGGCTTTGAATGAGCAGTTCTTC. This sequence encodes CASSEAGRGQGALNEQFF.

The chain couples TRBV6-6 to TRBJ1-1, with 11 nucleotides matching TRBD1. Per the germline V gene, CDR1 is MNHNY and CDR2 is SVGAGI (reference sequence). J lost 5 bases, V lost 5 bases, and 10 bases had no gene match. The CDR3 runs 16 residues. The DNA for the CDR3 is TGTGCCAGCAGTCGAGGGACAGGGGGGCCGAAGACTGAAGCTTTCTTT. This gives the protein CASSRGTGGPKTEAFF.

The rearrangement links TRBV9 to TRBJ2-1; 7 bases are shared with TRBD2. With V trimmed by 4 bases and J by 0 bases, 10 bases remained unmatched. Germline CDR1 is SGDLS and CDR2 is YYNGEE. The CDR3 extends over 17 amino acids. The CDR3, as DNA: TGTGCCAGCAGCAAGGGGCCTACTAGCGACTCCTACAATGAGCAGTTCTTC. Its translation: CASSKGPTSDSYNEQFF.

CDR3 nucleotide sequence: TGCGCCAGCAGTCTAGCCAGCTCCTACAATGAGCAGTTCTTC. The encoded protein is CASSLASSYNEQFF. V gene TRBV5-1 combines with J gene TRBJ2-1; D might be TRBD2 (5 bases). The V and J ends lost 5 bases and 0 bases respectively, with 9 bases between them. From germline, CDR1 is SGHRS and CDR2 YFSETQ. This CDR3 region has 14 residues.

The chain has TRBV5-1 and TRBJ2-5; D call uncertain. The CDR3 sequence is 13 residues long. V was trimmed by 0 bases and J by 1 base, leaving 4 bases between them. Per the germline V gene, CDR1 is SGHRS and CDR2 is YFSETQ. The CDR3 sequence is CASSLDIQETQYF. As DNA, the CDR3 is TGCGCCAGCAGCTTGGACATCCAAGAGACCCAGTACTTC.

This clone appeared a few times. Additional DNA sequences in this sample encode the identical CDR3. The rearrangement uses TRBV19 and TRBJ1-5; D is unclear. The CDR3 is 15 residues long. V was shortened by 1 base and J by 0 bases, with 7 bases between the two germline ends. In germline, CDR1 is LNHDA, CDR2 SQIVND (reference sequence). CDR3 loop: CASSIVAVSNQPQHF. In DNA, the CDR3 is TGTGCCAGTAGTATAGTGGCGGTTAGCAATCAGCCCCAGCATTTT.

This chain's CDR3 is CASSLADVRGNYGYTF. The CDR3, as DNA: TGTGCCAGCAGCTTGGCCGACGTCAGGGGGAACTATGGCTACACCTTC. The J gene is TRBJ1-2, the V gene TRBV5-8; 7 nucleotides agree with TRBD1. Germline V gene data show CDR1 as SGHTS and CDR2 as YDEGEE. Trimming at V came to 0 bases and at J to 2 bases, leaving 7 bases not matched to a gene. The CDR3 extends over 16 amino acids. The full variable domain, completed using reference TRBV5-8 and TRBJ1-2, is EAGVTQSPTHLIKTRGQQATLRCSPISGHTSVYWYQQALGLGLQFLLWYDEGEERNRGNFPPRFSGRQFPNYSSELNVNALELEDSALYLCASSLADVRGNYGYTFGSGTRLTVV.

The rearrangement uses TRBV5-1 and TRBJ2-7; 7 bases line up with TRBD1. The CDR3 is 16 residues long. Unmatched junction bases numbered 10, after V lost 2 bases and J lost 2 bases. Looked up from germline, CDR1 is SGHRS and CDR2 is YFSETQ. The chain's CDR3 is CASSFTRDSRTYEQYF. In DNA form, the CDR3 reads TGCGCCAGCAGCTTCACTCGGGACAGCCGGACCTACGAGCAGTACTTC.

The chain joins TRBV28 to TRBJ2-7; the D gene is possibly TRBD2 (6 bases). V was clipped by 4 bases and J by 3 bases, with 16 bases between them. The CDR3 is made up of 15 amino acids. From germline, CDR1 is MDHEN and CDR2 SYDVKM. The CDR3 region is CASSYSRGIYYEQYF. CDR3 sequence (DNA): TGTGCCAGCAGTTACAGCCGGGGGATTTACTACGAGCAGTACTTC.

This clone was observed a single time. The CDR3 spells CASSPPTGTASNQPQHF. The CDR3 nucleotides read TGTGCCAGCTCACCACCCACCGGGACAGCTAGCAATCAGCCCCAGCATTTT. This rearrangement joins TRBV18 to TRBJ1-5; 7 bases align to TRBD1. The CDR3 is made up of 17 amino acids. V trimming: 0 bases; J trimming: 0 bases; junction bases outside the gene matches: 5. Germline lookup yields CDR1 KGHSH and CDR2 LQKENI.

The chain is built from TRBV19 and TRBJ1-2; 8 bases are shared with TRBD1. J was trimmed by 8 bases and V by 6 bases; bases with no gene match: 8. Germline lookup yields CDR1 LNHDA and CDR2 SQIVND (reference sequence). This CDR3 comprises 13 residues. The CDR3 DNA is TGTGCCAGTAGGACGGGACAGGAAAGCGGCTACACCTTC. It codes for CASRTGQESGYTF. The full variable domain, its missing parts supplied by reference TRBV19 and TRBJ1-2, is DGGITQSPKYLFRKEGQNVTLSCEQNLNHDAMYWYRQDPGQGLRLIYYSQIVNDFQKGDIAEGYSVSREKKESFPLTVTSAQKNPTAFYLCASRTGQESGYTFGSGTRLTVV.